Listed below are T cell receptor beta chains from one sample, sequenced in a study of T-cell reconstitution after alpha-beta-depleted transplantation in children. TCRdb analysed the PCR reads with MiXCR anew, one entry per CDR3 protein. The sample shows approximately 400,000 distinct CDR3 sequences, approximately 11% of them seen only once. This specimen consisted of PBMCs from the stem cell graft donor, obtained from the stem cell graft. These receptors came from a human donor who donated a stem cell graft to a child with acute myeloid leukemia. Each CDR3 is given with its conserved first and last residue. The order of the fields is CDR3 protein, CDR3 DNA, D gene, V gene, J gene, clone size. D genes are given only for firm matches. Clone size is shown for a subset of rows, as once, few, many or a class of expanded clone.

CASSLLAGGLYNEQFF	TGTGCCAGCAGCTTACTAGCGGGAGGGTTGTACAATGAGCAGTTCTTC	TRBD2	TRBV7-9	TRBJ2-1	few
CASSFDRGTNSGNTIYF	TGTGCCAGCAGCTTCGACAGGGGGACAAACTCTGGAAACACCATATATTTT	TRBD1	TRBV7-8	TRBJ1-3	many
CAWSYAKPQETQYF	TGTGCCTGGAGTTACGCCAAACCACAAGAGACCCAGTACTTC	-	TRBV30	TRBJ2-5	-
CSATPLPGTSFTDTQYF	TGCAGTGCTACTCCCCTTCCCGGGACTAGCTTCACAGATACGCAGTATTTT	TRBD2	TRBV20-1	TRBJ2-3	-
CSVDWNRRSYGYTF	TGCAGCGTTGATTGGAACAGGAGGAGCTATGGCTACACCTTC	-	TRBV29-1	TRBJ1-2	many
CSARSRASATDTQYF	TGCAGTGCTAGAAGCAGGGCGTCGGCGACAGATACGCAGTATTTT	-	TRBV20-1	TRBJ2-3	few
CASRETGWDIQYF	TGTGCCAGTAGAGAAACAGGTTGGGACATTCAGTACTTC	-	TRBV19	TRBJ2-4	-
CSPPDRRETQYF	TGCAGCCCCCCGGACCGTCGGGAGACCCAGTACTTC	-	TRBV29-1	TRBJ2-5	few
CAWAWGGRETQYF	TGTGCCTGGGCGTGGGGGGGTCGGGAGACCCAGTACTTC	TRBD2	TRBV30	TRBJ2-5	few
CASSFAGGLNEQFF	TGTGCCAGCAGCTTTGCGGGAGGCCTCAATGAGCAGTTCTTC	TRBD2	TRBV11-1	TRBJ2-1	-
CSATGGAEETQYF	TGCAGTGCTACCGGGGGGGCCGAAGAGACCCAGTACTTC	TRBD2	TRBV20-1	TRBJ2-5	few
CSAFPFVGTSTDTQYF	TGCAGTGCTTTCCCCTTCGTCGGAACTAGCACAGATACGCAGTATTTT	-	TRBV20-1	TRBJ2-3	-
CSASGEPSGKQPQHF	TGCAGTGCTAGCGGGGAGCCCTCAGGTAAACAGCCCCAGCATTTT	-	TRBV20-1	TRBJ1-5	few
CAWSAAAEQFF	TGTGCCTGGAGTGCTGCGGCTGAGCAGTTCTTC	-	TRBV30	TRBJ2-1	-
CASSPRGEGLNYGYTF	TGCGCCAGCAGTCCCAGAGGCGAGGGCCTTAACTATGGCTACACCTTC	-	TRBV5-1	TRBJ1-2	few
CASSAGMDSNQPQHF	TGTGCCAGCAGCGCGGGTATGGATAGCAATCAGCCCCAGCATTTT	-	TRBV9	TRBJ1-5	-
CSASTGSSTEAFF	TGCAGTGCTAGTACAGGGTCAAGCACTGAAGCTTTCTTT	-	TRBV20-1	TRBJ1-1	-
CASSELDRRAYGELFF	TGTGCCAGCAGCGAACTAGACAGGCGAGCCTACGGGGAGCTGTTTTTT	-	TRBV5-6	TRBJ2-2	-
CASSQRTGRAYEQYF	TGTGCCAGCAGCCAAAGGACAGGAAGGGCCTACGAGCAGTACTTC	TRBD1	TRBV9	TRBJ2-7	-
CASSLMTGETQYF	TGTGCCAGCAGCTTAATGACAGGGGAGACCCAGTACTTC	TRBD1	TRBV7-9	TRBJ2-5	many
CASRLGLAGGSSEQFF	TGTGCCAGCAGACTGGGACTAGCGGGGGGGTCCAGTGAGCAGTTCTTC	TRBD2	TRBV12-3/TRBV12-4	TRBJ2-1	few
CASGETFSYEQYF	TGTGCCAGTGGCGAGACATTCTCCTACGAGCAGTACTTC	-	TRBV7-2	TRBJ2-7	-
CASGLRDRDFLSF	TGTGCTAGTGGTTTGAGAGACAGGGATTTCCTTTCCTTC	TRBD1	TRBV12-5	TRBJ2-1	-
CASGPRQGTNTEAFF	TGTGCCAGCGGCCCGCGCCAGGGTACTAACACTGAAGCTTTCTTT	-	TRBV12-3/TRBV12-4	TRBJ1-1	few
CASSLSSEEVGETQYF	TGTGCCAGCAGTTTGTCTAGCGAGGAGGTAGGAGAGACCCAGTACTTC	-	TRBV3-1	TRBJ2-5	many
CSVFVDIQYF	TGCAGCGTTTTCGTAGACATTCAGTACTTC	-	TRBV29-1	TRBJ2-4	-
CASSLQTVNTGELFF	TGCGCCAGCAGCCTCCAGACAGTGAACACCGGGGAGCTGTTTTTT	-	TRBV5-1	TRBJ2-2	-
CASSEGSSSGSGDTQYF	TGTGCCAGCAGTGAAGGTTCGTCTAGCGGGAGTGGAGATACGCAGTATTTT	TRBD2	TRBV25-1	TRBJ2-3	-
CASSPRRRALDEQYF	TGTGCCAGCAGCCCCCGAAGGAGGGCCCTTGACGAGCAGTACTTC	-	TRBV7-8	TRBJ2-7	-
CSADLTLAGGPEQFF	TGCAGTGCCGACCTAACCCTAGCGGGGGGGCCTGAGCAGTTCTTC	TRBD2	TRBV20-1	TRBJ2-1	few
CASSGLFSGGAHEQFF	TGTGCCAGCAGTGGATTGTTTAGCGGGGGGGCCCATGAGCAGTTCTTC	TRBD2	TRBV12-3/TRBV12-4	TRBJ2-1	-
CASSEYGKTSLKQFF	TGTGCCAGCAGCGAATACGGCAAGACTAGTCTTAAGCAGTTCTTC	-	TRBV5-6	TRBJ2-1	-
CSAVGGSYNEQFF	TGCAGTGCTGTGGGGGGCTCCTACAATGAGCAGTTCTTC	-	TRBV20-1	TRBJ2-1	-
CASSQGNRERDEAFF	TGTGCCAGCAGCCAAGGGAATAGGGAAAGGGATGAAGCTTTCTTT	-	TRBV4-2	TRBJ1-1	-
CASRMGGFSGNTIYF	TGTGCCAGCCGCATGGGGGGCTTCTCTGGAAACACCATATATTTT	-	TRBV27	TRBJ1-3	-
CASSSEGLGVNEQFF	TGCGCCAGCAGCTCCGAGGGCCTCGGGGTAAATGAGCAGTTCTTC	-	TRBV4-3	TRBJ2-1	-
CASSALLGDEQYF	TGTGCCAGCAGCGCCTTACTTGGAGATGAGCAGTACTTC	-	TRBV9	TRBJ2-7	many
CASSDRGDSTDTQYF	TGTGCCAGCAGCGACCGGGGGGATAGCACAGATACGCAGTATTTT	TRBD2	TRBV11-1	TRBJ2-3	few
CAMGRNNEQFF	TGTGCCATGGGGCGGAACAATGAGCAGTTCTTC	-	TRBV10-3	TRBJ2-1	-
CASSQDRGRYEQYF	TGTGCCAGCAGCCAAGATCGGGGGAGGTACGAGCAGTACTTC	-	TRBV3-1	TRBJ2-7	-
CASNLAGSDTQYF	TGTGCCAGCAACCTGGCAGGGTCGGATACGCAGTATTTT	-	TRBV6-5	TRBJ2-3	few
CSARLGEGYTF	TGCAGTGCTAGATTGGGTGAGGGCTACACCTTC	-	TRBV20-1	TRBJ1-2	many
CAWREAGGYIQYF	TGTGCCTGGAGGGAAGCCGGGGGTTACATTCAGTACTTC	-	TRBV30	TRBJ2-4	-
CASSLGRVGDSYEQYF	TGTGCCAGCAGCTTGGGACGAGTAGGGGACTCCTACGAGCAGTACTTC	-	TRBV7-2	TRBJ2-7	-
CASSPFSIRRNEQFF	TGTGCCAGCAGTCCATTCTCGATTCGACGGAATGAGCAGTTCTTC	-	TRBV6-2/TRBV6-3	TRBJ2-1	-
CASSQDRGWIDTQYF	TGCGCCAGCAGCCAAGATCGCGGGTGGATAGATACGCAGTATTTT	-	TRBV4-3	TRBJ2-3	few
CASSLALNQPQHF	TGTGCCAGCAGCTTAGCGTTGAATCAGCCCCAGCATTTT	-	TRBV7-2	TRBJ1-5	-
CASSLMSNSPLHF	TGTGCCAGCAGCTTGATGTCTAATTCACCCCTCCACTTT	-	TRBV5-8	TRBJ1-6	many
CASSVGTANTEAFF	TGTGCCAGCAGCGTCGGGACAGCGAACACTGAAGCTTTCTTT	TRBD1	TRBV9	TRBJ1-1	few
CSVERGEGYEQFF	TGCAGCGTTGAAAGGGGGGAGGGCTATGAGCAGTTCTTC	-	TRBV29-1	TRBJ2-1	-
CASSQRDRVGGYTF	TGTGCCAGCAGCCAGCGCGACAGGGTGGGTGGCTACACCTTC	TRBD1	TRBV6-1	TRBJ1-2	few
CASSLRGLLAVKETQYF	TGTGCCAGCAGTCTCCGAGGGTTACTAGCTGTGAAAGAGACCCAGTACTTC	-	TRBV6-1	TRBJ2-5	-